Listed below are T cell receptor beta chains from one sample, sequenced in a study of T cell responses to AZD1222 COVID-19 vaccine. The data were produced by immunoSEQ multiplex PCR, yet TCRdb's version contains in-frame clones alone and is incomplete. The sample yields more than 110,000 clones, more than 70% seen once. Sequencing was performed on peripheral blood, taken 28 days after the second AZD1222 dose. These receptors came from an adult who received the AZD1222 COVID-19 vaccine. Both conserved end residues are part of each CDR3. A D gene is named only where the DNA matches it firmly. Expanded clones get a size class; other rows say once, few or many, or leave the size out.

TRBV10-2,.,.,TRBJ2-2,TGCGCCAGCAGAGGGGCAGCTAACACCGGGGAGCTGTTTTTT,CASRGAANTGELFF
TRBV30,.,few,TRBJ1-2,TGTGCCTGGAGTCCGAAGGCCGGGAACTCCTATGGCTACACCTTC,CAWSPKAGNSYGYTF
TRBV7-8,TRBD1,.,TRBJ1-2,TGTGCCAGCAGCGGCCCGGGACAGGGACGTGGCTACACCTTC,CASSGPGQGRGYTF
TRBV6-2/TRBV6-3,TRBD1,.,TRBJ2-1,TGTGCCAGCAGTCCAGGAGGGACAGGGACCTATGAGCAGTTCTTC,CASSPGGTGTYEQFF
TRBV15,.,.,TRBJ2-1,TGTGCCACCAGACTACAGCTTGGACGGGGCAATGAGCAGTTCTTC,CATRLQLGRGNEQFF
TRBV7-2,.,.,TRBJ1-1,TGTGCCAGCAGTGGGTCGGGGCCCACTGAAGCTTTCTTT,CASSGSGPTEAFF
TRBV27,.,.,TRBJ2-7,TGTGCCACCTCGAGCTCCTACGAGCAGTACTTC,CATSSSYEQYF
TRBV20-1,.,few,TRBJ1-1,TGCAGTGCTGGCCCAGGGGACGCTTTCTTT,CSAGPGDAFF
TRBV6-5,.,.,TRBJ2-7,TGTGCCAGCAGCAAAGGATCGAACGCCGCCTACGAGCAGTACTTC,CASSKGSNAAYEQYF
TRBV2,TRBD1,.,TRBJ1-4,TGTGCCAGCAGTAGACAGGGGCGGGCTAATGAAAAACTGTTTTTT,CASSRQGRANEKLFF
TRBV6-5,.,.,TRBJ1-5,TGTGCCAGCAGTTACACGGACAGTAGCAATCAGCCCCAGCATTTT,CASSYTDSSNQPQHF
TRBV7-2,TRBD1,.,TRBJ1-2,TGTGCCAGCAGCTTTTACAGGGGATCCGGCTACACCTTC,CASSFYRGSGYTF
TRBV5-1,.,.,TRBJ1-2,TGCGCCAGCAGCTTGGAACTGACGAACTATGGCTACACCTTC,CASSLELTNYGYTF
TRBV6-5,TRBD1,.,TRBJ1-4,TGTGCCAGCAGTTACTCACAGGGGGCCGATGAAAAACTGTTTTTT,CASSYSQGADEKLFF
TRBV27,.,.,TRBJ2-1,TGTGCCAGCCTGCCGGGGAAAACCTCCTACAATGAGCAGTTCTTC,CASLPGKTSYNEQFF
TRBV19,TRBD2,.,TRBJ2-2,TGTGCCAGTACCCAGGAGGGCGGGAGAAGGACCGGGGAGCTGTTTTTT,CASTQEGGRRTGELFF
TRBV28,.,.,TRBJ2-1,TGTGCCAGCAGACCTCAAACACCTCCGGGACTCGCCAACGGAGAGCAGTTCTTC,CASRPQTPPGLANGEQFF
TRBV5-1,.,.,TRBJ2-2,TGCGCCAGCAGCTTATCAGGGGTAGCGAACACCGGGGAGCTGTTTTTT,CASSLSGVANTGELFF
TRBV28,.,.,TRBJ2-1,TGTGCCAGCACTGTCTACAATGAGCAGTTCTTC,CASTVYNEQFF
TRBV6-5,.,.,TRBJ1-3,TGTGCCAGCAGATTGGACGGCAGCTCTGGAAACACCATATATTTT,CASRLDGSSGNTIYF
TRBV28,.,.,TRBJ1-5,TGTGCCAGCAGTCGGGGGGGGGATCGTCAGCCCCAGCATTTT,CASSRGGDRQPQHF
TRBV28,.,.,TRBJ1-5,TGTGCCAGCAGCTACGGACTGAACCAGCCCCAGCATTTT,CASSYGLNQPQHF
TRBV7-8,.,.,TRBJ1-1,TGTGCCAGCAGCTTAGCGGGCCCCCCAGGAGCTTTCTTT,CASSLAGPPGAFF
TRBV6-6,.,.,TRBJ2-1,TGTGCCAGCAGTTTCGCGGACAGTACCTACAATGAGCAGTTCTTC,CASSFADSTYNEQFF
TRBV18,.,.,TRBJ1-6,TGTGCCAGCTCACTGGACAGTAATTCACCCCTCCACTTT,CASSLDSNSPLHF
TRBV3-1/TRBV3-2,.,.,TRBJ2-3,TGTGCCAGCTTTGACAGCCAGGGCACAGATACGCAGTATTTT,CASFDSQGTDTQYF
TRBV6-2/TRBV6-3,.,.,TRBJ2-6,TGTGCCAGCAGTTCTTCTGGGGCCAACGTCCTGACTTTC,CASSSSGANVLTF
TRBV24-1,.,few,TRBJ1-2,TGTGCCACCAGTGAAGGGCCCTATCGTGGCTACACCTTC,CATSEGPYRGYTF
TRBV3-1/TRBV3-2,.,.,TRBJ2-5,TGTGCCAGCAGCCAAGCTGGCGAGACCCAGTACTTC,CASSQAGETQYF
TRBV6-2/TRBV6-3,TRBD2,once,TRBJ2-1,TGTGCCAGCAGTTACTCGGGCGGGAGGGCTAGCAATGAGCAGTTCTTC,CASSYSGGRASNEQFF
TRBV28,.,.,TRBJ1-1,TGTGCCAGCAGTTTTGTCGGGGTTGGGGGAGCTTTCTTT,CASSFVGVGGAFF
TRBV6-5,.,.,TRBJ1-1,TGTGCCAGCAGACCCCGGACAGTCCTAACATTAGTGACTTTCTTT,CASRPRTVLTLVTFF
TRBV12-3/TRBV12-4,.,.,TRBJ2-3,TGTGCCAGCAGTTTATCGTTCGGTACGCAGTATTTT,CASSLSFGTQYF
TRBV3-1/TRBV3-2,.,once,TRBJ1-1,TGTGCCAGCAGCCAAAAAGGGACTGAAGCTTTCTTT,CASSQKGTEAFF
TRBV28,.,.,TRBJ2-3,TGTGCCAGCAGTTTTACAGGGTCTAAAAGCACAGATACGCAGTATTTT,CASSFTGSKSTDTQYF
TRBV10-3,.,.,TRBJ1-2,.,CAISESVGQGASCTF
TRBV9,TRBD1,.,TRBJ2-5,TGTGCCAGCAGCGTCCAGGGGGCCTGGGAGACCCAGTACTTC,CASSVQGAWETQYF
TRBV25-1,TRBD1,.,TRBJ1-6,TGTGCCAGCAGGTCGATGGGACAGGAGTTACTCCACTTT,CASRSMGQELLHF
TRBV11-2,TRBD1,.,TRBJ1-1,TGTGCCAGCAGCTGGGACAGGGGAGCTGAAGCTTTCTTT,CASSWDRGAEAFF
TRBV27,TRBD1,.,TRBJ2-7,TGTGCCAGCAGTTTCGAGACAGGGGTTAGCGAGCAGTACTTC,CASSFETGVSEQYF
TRBV9,.,.,TRBJ1-2,TGTGCCAGCAGCGTAGCTGGAGGGGGCTATGGCTACACCTTC,CASSVAGGGYGYTF
TRBV20-1,.,.,TRBJ1-3,TGCAGTTTTTGGGGAAGAAACACCATATATTTT,CSFWGRNTIYF
TRBV25-1,TRBD1,.,TRBJ1-2,TGTGCCAGCAGCGGGGGGACAGACTATGGCTACACCTTC,CASSGGTDYGYTF
TRBV28,.,few,TRBJ2-5,TGTGCCAGCACCAGAGGGGGGGGAGAGACCCAGTACTTC,CASTRGGGETQYF
TRBV10-1,TRBD2,.,TRBJ2-7,TGCGCCAGCAGTGAGAACCTTTCTAGCGGGAACCTCTACGAGCAGTACTTC,CASSENLSSGNLYEQYF
TRBV7-9,.,.,TRBJ2-5,TGTGCCAGCAGCTCGGAGACCCAGTACTTC,CASSSETQYF
TRBV28,TRBD2,.,TRBJ2-7,TGTGCCAGCAGTCAGGGACTAGCGGGGTTTGGGGACGAGCAGTACTTC,CASSQGLAGFGDEQYF
TRBV5-4,.,once,TRBJ2-7,TGTGCCAGCAGCGCCTACGAGCAGTACTTC,CASSAYEQYF
TRBV2,TRBD1,.,TRBJ2-5,TGTGCCAGCAAAAGACAGGGGGAGACCCAGTACTTC,CASKRQGETQYF
TRBV10-2,.,.,TRBJ2-7,TGCGCCACACGGGGCAACGAGCAGTACTTC,CATRGNEQYF
TRBV6-6,.,.,TRBJ2-7,TGTGCCAGCAGTCCCGGACCAGGGTTGGGGGCCTACGAGCAGTACTTC,CASSPGPGLGAYEQYF
TRBV5-1,TRBD1,.,TRBJ2-5,TGCGCCAGTGAACCGGGACAGGGTAGAGAGACCCAGTACTTC,CASEPGQGRETQYF
TRBV5-6,.,once,TRBJ2-7,TGTGCCAGCAGCCGTGGGGGGATCGAGCAGTACTTC,CASSRGGIEQYF
TRBV5-1,.,.,TRBJ1-5,TGCGCCAGCAGCTTGGACTTCAATCAGCCCCAGCATTTT,CASSLDFNQPQHF